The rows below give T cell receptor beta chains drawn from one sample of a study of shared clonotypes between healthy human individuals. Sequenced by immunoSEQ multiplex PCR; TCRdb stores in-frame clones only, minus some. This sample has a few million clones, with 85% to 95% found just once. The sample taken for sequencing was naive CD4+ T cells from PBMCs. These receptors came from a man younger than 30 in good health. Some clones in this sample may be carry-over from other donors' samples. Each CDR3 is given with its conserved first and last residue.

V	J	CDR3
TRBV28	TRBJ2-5	CASLEGHQETQYF
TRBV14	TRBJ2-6	CASSQDRGSGANVLTF
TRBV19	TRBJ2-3	CASSIGPNSQVDTQYF
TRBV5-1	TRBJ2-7	CASTPGLAGSYEQYF
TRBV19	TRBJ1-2	CASRGGQNFGYTF
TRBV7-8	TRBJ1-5	CASRSGTGNYQPQHF
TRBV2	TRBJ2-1	CASSGQIAYNEQFF
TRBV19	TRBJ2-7	CASSNMPSGAYEQYF
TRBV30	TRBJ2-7	CAWSVIPYEQYF
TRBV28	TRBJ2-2	CASSLQGAQTGELFF
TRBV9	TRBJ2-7	CASSPGQRSSYEQYF
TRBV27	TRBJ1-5	CASSQGNSNQPQHF
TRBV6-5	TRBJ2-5	CATASGSGKETQYF
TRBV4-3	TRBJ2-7	CASSHARETGEQYF
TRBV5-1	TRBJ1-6	CASSARETSDSPLHF
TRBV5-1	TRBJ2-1	CASSPGLAGAVSYNEQFF
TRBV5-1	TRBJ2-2	CASRLAGDTGELFF
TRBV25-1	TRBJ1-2	CASSGGTGLMFYTF
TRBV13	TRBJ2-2	CASTRGSSVTGELFF
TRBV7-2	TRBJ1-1	CASSLERMAEAFF
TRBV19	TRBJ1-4	CASSISSALGEKLFF
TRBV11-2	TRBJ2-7	CASSPRTGSYEQYF
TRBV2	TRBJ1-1	CASSLTGANTEAFF
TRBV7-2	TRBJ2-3	CASSLALSAGSTDTQYF
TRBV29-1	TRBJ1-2	CSVEGNSDGYTF
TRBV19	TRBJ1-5	CASSLRQGWQPQHF
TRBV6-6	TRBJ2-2	CASSRPPNTGELFF
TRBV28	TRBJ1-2	CASSPATGVRYGYTF
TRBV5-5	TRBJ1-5	CASRPTTYSNQPQHF
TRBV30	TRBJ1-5	CAWSRGPNQPQHF
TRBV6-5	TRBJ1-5	CASSYSRTAPNQPQHF
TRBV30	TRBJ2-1	CAWTGHERQFF
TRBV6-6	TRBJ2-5	CASRLGGGLETQYF
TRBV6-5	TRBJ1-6	CASSLRRDNSPLHF
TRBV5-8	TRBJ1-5	CASSQRQALINQPQHF
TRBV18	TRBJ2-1	CASSPGPSYNEQFF
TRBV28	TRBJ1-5	CASSLQGNQPQHF
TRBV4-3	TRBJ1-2	CASSQDSTAGYGYTF
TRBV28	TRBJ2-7	CASSTASTGGSYEQYF
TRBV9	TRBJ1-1	CASSATGQKNTEAFF
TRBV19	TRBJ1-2	CASSIGAPRGGYTF
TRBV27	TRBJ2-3	CASSLRKPTDTQYF
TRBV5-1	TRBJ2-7	CASSLVLGTSYEQYF
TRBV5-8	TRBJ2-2	CASSRRQGTLGTGELFF
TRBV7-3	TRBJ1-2	CASSPGPLYGYTF
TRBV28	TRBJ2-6	CASSHGGRGAGANVLTF
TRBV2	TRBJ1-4	CASSEVGATNEKLFF
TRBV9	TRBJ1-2	CASSPDRVSYGYTF
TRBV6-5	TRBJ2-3	CASSYLAGAVADTQYF
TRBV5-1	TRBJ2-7	CASSLAGQDDYEQYF